The source of this TCR beta chain is a study of T cells in Graves' hyperthyroidism and ophthalmopathy. Study observations and caveats: Blood also held most thyroid clonotypes expanded beyond 0.001.

CDR1 and CDR2 (germline): SGHTA, FQGNSA. V lost 5 bases, J lost 5 bases, and 4 bases stayed unmatched. The CDR3 is 13 residues long. Diagnosis rested on symptoms, serum thyroxine and TRAb, thyroid ultrasound, and orbital computed tomography. This clonotype was seen repeatedly, ten times or more. Its antigen is not known. The CDR3 regions of TCR beta were amplified from RNA transcripts. A set of HTBI primers served as the primers for a first-round RT-PCR of the TCR CDR3. Via MiXCR, TCRdb re-called the multiplex PCR reads, giving one row per CDR3 protein. The sample carries approximately 400,000 distinct CDR3 sequences, just under 25% recorded once.

The sequencing input was blood. The sequence was obtained from a man between 45 and 60 years old with Graves' hyperthyroidism. The chain joins TRBV7-2 to TRBJ2-5; 8 nucleotides match TRBD2. Written as DNA, the CDR3 is TGTGCCAGCAGCGGGACTAGGTCGGAGACCCAGTACTTC. Translation gives CASSGTRSETQYF.